This is a list of T cell receptor beta chains from one sample in a study of T-cell memory formation after mild COVID-19. One entry per CDR3 protein results from TCRdb running MiXCR on the 5' RACE reads. The sample gives roughly 260,000 distinct CDR3 sequences, about a sixth of which show up once; approximately 3.5% is in the top ten. What was sequenced was PBMCs or a T cell subset sorted from them (not recorded which). These receptors were taken from a man in his late teens or twenties who had mild COVID-19 (a few samples of this study predate the infection). Cell type and time point are not known. Each CDR3 is given with its conserved first and last residue. The order of the fields is J gene, clone size, V gene, D gene, CDR3 DNA, CDR3 protein. D genes are given only for firm matches. Clone size appears in some rows only: once, few, many, or a class for an expanded clone.

TRBJ1-6 few TRBV10-2 TRBD1 TGCGCCAGCAGCCGGGACAGGCGGGAACCCCTCCACTTT CASSRDRREPLHF
TRBJ1-2 - TRBV7-9 - TGTGCCAGCAGCCCCAGAACGGAACCCTCCTATGGCTACACCTTC CASSPRTEPSYGYTF
TRBJ2-3 - TRBV2 - TGTGCCAGCAGTGACCGTTCAGGAATGGATACGCAGTATTTT CASSDRSGMDTQYF
TRBJ1-2 - TRBV5-1 - TGCGCCAGCAGCTTGATGGGGGAGGGCTACACCTTC CASSLMGEGYTF
TRBJ2-6 many TRBV27 - TGTGCCAGCAGTCCCATGGTGGGTGTCGCTGGGGCCAACGTCCTGACTTTC CASSPMVGVAGANVLTF
TRBJ2-2 - TRBV7-2 - TGTGCCAGCAGCCCACAGATTAGGGGCGGGGAGCTGTTTTTT CASSPQIRGGELFF
TRBJ1-1 few TRBV20-1 - TGCAGTGGAGCTTGGACTGAAGCTTTCTTT CSGAWTEAFF
TRBJ2-1 - TRBV7-6 - TGTGCCAGCAGCTTACCAGATAGGGTAGGGCCGCAGTTCTTC CASSLPDRVGPQFF
TRBJ1-1 - TRBV29-1 TRBD1 TGCAGCACACACAGGGGGACGAACACTGAAGCTTTCTTT CSTHRGTNTEAFF
TRBJ2-2 few TRBV28 - TGTGCCAGCAGTTCTCCAGGGGCCCCGGGCACCGGGGAGCTGTTTTTT CASSSPGAPGTGELFF
TRBJ1-2 - TRBV7-9 TRBD1 TGTGCCAGCAGCCGCGGACAGGGCCCCTATGGCTACACCTTC CASSRGQGPYGYTF
TRBJ2-3 few TRBV7-8 TRBD2 TGTGCCAGCAGCCTCCGTGGGCGGGGGGGCACAGATACGCAGTATTTT CASSLRGRGGTDTQYF
TRBJ2-5 - TRBV5-4 TRBD2 TGTGCCAGCAGCTTGGCCATACTAGCGGGGCGGGGGCTACAAGAGACCCAGTACTTC CASSLAILAGRGLQETQYF
TRBJ2-3 - TRBV12-3/TRBV12-4 TRBD2 TGTGCCAGCGGCCCCAGGGGCGGGGGGGGCAATCTTCAGTATTTT CASGPRGGGGNLQYF
TRBJ1-4 - TRBV12-3/TRBV12-4 - TGTGCCAGCAGCCCGCGGGAAAAACTGTTTTTT CASSPREKLFF
TRBJ1-6 few TRBV7-3 - TGTGCCAGCAGCCCCGGACAGCGACGGAATTCACCCCTCCACTTT CASSPGQRRNSPLHF
TRBJ2-7 - TRBV11-2 - TGTGCCAGCACCCCAATCTACGAGCAGTACTTC CASTPIYEQYF
TRBJ2-5 few TRBV7-2 - TGTGCCAGCAGCCTCGGGGGCCTTATGGAGACCCAGTACTTC CASSLGGLMETQYF
TRBJ1-2 few TRBV6-6 - TGTGCCAGCAGTTTTCGCTCAGGGAGGATCGTCGTGGATGGCTACACCTTC CASSFRSGRIVVDGYTF
TRBJ1-4 - TRBV5-1 - TGCGCCAGCAGCTTGGCCGTGGGGGGGCGTGAAAAACTGCTTTTT CASSLAVGGREKLLF
TRBJ2-3 - TRBV5-8 - TGTGCCAGCAGCCCACTAGGGAGTACAGATACGCAGTATTTT CASSPLGSTDTQYF
TRBJ2-7 few TRBV4-3 - TGCGCCAGCAGCCAAGTAAGGGACGGAAACTACGAGCAGTACTTC CASSQVRDGNYEQYF
TRBJ1-2 - TRBV29-1 TRBD1 TGCAGCACCCGACGGTCCACAGGGGGAGATGGCTACACCTTC CSTRRSTGGDGYTF
TRBJ1-2 few TRBV6-5 - TGTGCCAGCAGTTTAACCACAGGGATCGTTGGCTATGGCTACACCTTC CASSLTTGIVGYGYTF
TRBJ1-5 few TRBV18 TRBD1 TGTGCCAGCTCATCCGGGACAGGGGATAGCAATCAGCCCCAGCATTTT CASSSGTGDSNQPQHF
TRBJ2-1 few TRBV24-1 TRBD2 TGTGCCACGGGATCTAGCGGGGGGTACAATGAGCAGTTCTTC CATGSSGGYNEQFF
TRBJ2-7 many TRBV4-3 - TGCGCCAGCAGCCAAGCCGATACGGGCTACGAGCAGTACTTC CASSQADTGYEQYF
TRBJ2-3 few TRBV7-2 - TGTGCCAGCAACAGATATGGGCTACGCACAGATACGCAGTATTTT CASNRYGLRTDTQYF
TRBJ1-1 - TRBV7-8 - TGTGCCAGCAGCTTAGGCCGTCGTAGTGCGGGGTCAAACACTGAAGCTTTCTTT CASSLGRRSAGSNTEAFF
TRBJ2-1 few TRBV12-3/TRBV12-4 TRBD2 TGTGCCAGCACCGCGGGGGGGCTTTCATACAATGAGCAGTTCTTC CASTAGGLSYNEQFF
TRBJ1-5 - TRBV24-1 - TGTGCCACCAGTGACGCACGGGGGGGACGGAGCCAGCCCCAGCATTTT CATSDARGGRSQPQHF
TRBJ1-2 - TRBV4-1 - TGCGCCAGCAGCCAAGGCCGAGTCTATGGCTACACCTTC CASSQGRVYGYTF
TRBJ2-1 few TRBV5-1 - TGCGCCAGCAGCGACCCCTCGGACGGTAAGCAGTTCTTC CASSDPSDGKQFF
TRBJ1-2 few TRBV20-1 TRBD1 TGCAGTGCTTCTAGGACAGGGGAGCTCTATGGCTACACCTTC CSASRTGELYGYTF
TRBJ1-5 - TRBV7-9 TRBD1 TGTGCCAGCAGCTCGGGGACAGCTACTTATCAGCCCCAGCATTTT CASSSGTATYQPQHF
TRBJ2-5 few TRBV7-9 - TGTGCCAGCAGCTTAGCCGGACTATCGCAAGAGACCCAGTACTTC CASSLAGLSQETQYF
TRBJ2-2 - TRBV6-2/TRBV6-3 TRBD1 TGTGCCAGCAGTTACAGGGGCAGGGGGCCCTCGAACACCGGGGAGCTGTTTTTT CASSYRGRGPSNTGELFF
TRBJ2-1 - TRBV6-4 - TGTGCCAGCAGTGACTCGATGGCAGCTGAGCAGTTCTTC CASSDSMAAEQFF
TRBJ2-5 - TRBV4-2 TRBD1 TGTGCCAGCAGGGCGTTTGGGACAGGGGGCGAGACCCAGTACTTC CASRAFGTGGETQYF
TRBJ2-1 - TRBV9 - TGTGCCAGCAGCTTGGAACAGTGGGACTACAATGAGCAGTTCTTC CASSLEQWDYNEQFF
TRBJ2-3 few TRBV6-1 TRBD2 TGTGCCAGCAGTGATGGGACTAGCGTTGTCGATACGCAGTATTTT CASSDGTSVVDTQYF
TRBJ1-6 few TRBV7-9 - TGTGCCAGCAGCTTACCGGACTCACCCCTCCACTTT CASSLPDSPLHF
TRBJ2-1 - TRBV29-1 - TGCAGCGTGGGGCCGGGGGTCTCCTACAATGAGCAGTTCTTC CSVGPGVSYNEQFF
TRBJ2-5 - TRBV18 - TGTGCCAGCTCACCATTTTCGGCAGGCCCAGGAGAGACCCAGTACTTC CASSPFSAGPGETQYF
TRBJ2-1 many TRBV7-9 TRBD1 TGTGCCAGCAGCTCGCCGACAGGGGGCTCTATCAATGAGCAGTTCTTC CASSSPTGGSINEQFF
TRBJ2-3 few TRBV28 - TGTGCCAGCAGCCGGCGCTATAGCACAGATACGCAGTATTTT CASSRRYSTDTQYF
TRBJ1-5 few TRBV6-5 - TGTGCCAGCAGTTACTCGCAGGGGAGACAGCCCCAGCATTTT CASSYSQGRQPQHF
TRBJ1-6 few TRBV12-5 - TGTGCTAGTGCCCTTGACACCTATAATTCACCCCTCCACTTT CASALDTYNSPLHF
TRBJ2-5 few TRBV20-1 - TGCAGTGCTCTAACTCGGACAGAAGAGACCCAGTACTTC CSALTRTEETQYF
TRBJ1-3 few TRBV6-6 - TGTGCCAGCCTAGTTCCCGAAGACGGAGGAAACACCATATATTTT CASLVPEDGGNTIYF
TRBJ2-1 - TRBV5-1 - TGCGCCAGCAGAAACTGGGGTTCTGACAATGAGCAGTTCTTC CASRNWGSDNEQFF
TRBJ2-2 - TRBV12-3/TRBV12-4 - TGTGCCAGCACCCTTAGGGCGGTGAACACCGGGGAGCTGTTTTTT CASTLRAVNTGELFF
TRBJ1-1 - TRBV6-6 - TGTGCCAGCACCTCCTATCAGGGGATTCGGACTGAAGCTTTCTTT CASTSYQGIRTEAFF
TRBJ2-4 - TRBV7-2 - TGTGCGGGAGGCGGGGTGAACATTCAGTACTTC CAGGGVNIQYF
TRBJ1-5 few TRBV19 - TGTGCCAGTACAGGGGTTGGCAATCAGCCCCAGCATTTT CASTGVGNQPQHF
TRBJ1-5 few TRBV29-1 - TGCAGCGTTGCGAAAGATAGCAATCAGCCCCAGCATTTT CSVAKDSNQPQHF
TRBJ1-1 few TRBV18 - TGTGCCAGCTCACCACTTCAGGGCTGGATGAACACTGAAGCTTTCTTT CASSPLQGWMNTEAFF
TRBJ2-3 - TRBV3-1 TRBD2 TGTGCCAGCAGCCATACTAGCGGGGGGGCGCAGTATTTT CASSHTSGGAQYF
TRBJ1-3 once TRBV3-1 - TGTGCCAGCAGCCACGGGTCGGGGGCGCCAGGAAACACCATATATTTT CASSHGSGAPGNTIYF
TRBJ2-5 - TRBV7-2 - TGTGCCAGCGGAGACCTGCCCCAAGAGACCCAGTACTTC CASGDLPQETQYF